Sequencing of this T cell receptor (beta chain) was carried out in a study of vaccination and CD4 T cells after COVID-19. Study in general: Six men and four women formed the convalescents, two being Hispanic.

CDR3 size: 14 residues. Per the germline V gene, CDR1 is DFQATT and CDR2 is SNEGSKA (reference sequence). J lost 6 bases, V lost 5 bases, and 10 bases had no gene match. Comments on this clonotype: Its antigen is not known.

The treatment denotes: roughly ten-day PBMC culture with coronavirus spike peptide pools or control peptides (ViraFEST assay). The study sequenced cultured CD4+ T cell DNA using the Oncomine TCR Beta short-read assay. Using its own MiXCR run on the PCR reads, TCRdb lists one record per CDR3 protein. The table shows 15,000 to 20,000 distinct CDR3 sequences, with approximately 55% occurring only once. Sequencing used CD4+ T cells from blood, cultured in vitro. This chain uses TRBV20-1 with TRBJ2-1; 7 bases agree with TRBD1. This TCR derives from a human donor who had recovered from COVID-19. The DNA for the CDR3 is TGCAGTGCTCTCGACAGGGCCACATCCAATGAGCAGTTCTTC. Protein: CSALDRATSNEQFF.